This TCR beta chain was observed in a study of blood T cell repertoires in COVID-19. The sample holds one count of this clone. The ends lost 0 bases at V and 6 bases at J; junction bases unmatched: 9. Looked up from germline, CDR1 is SGDLS and CDR2 is YYNGEE. The CDR3 extends over 15 amino acids. This table comes from immunoSEQ multiplex PCR, and its TCRdb copy is limited to in-frame clones, with some not included. The sample lists approximately 270,000 clones; roughly nine tenths were seen once. The material sequenced was peripheral blood. This receptor was taken from a man in his fifties with acute or convalescent COVID-19. The V call is TRBV9, the J call TRBJ2-7; 7 bases fit TRBD2. The CDR3 coding sequence is TGTGCCAGCAGCGTAGTTTGGGGAGGGACTCGCGAGCAGTACTTC. Encoded protein: CASSVVWGGTREQYF.